The following is a TCR beta chain sequence with its context. In the original analysis: The authors estimated nucleated cell counts from reference gene primer amplification. The data were produced by immunoSEQ multiplex PCR, yet TCRdb's version contains in-frame clones alone and is incomplete. From that table come the V and J calls and clone size; the DNA was used to work out D and trimming. The sample records roughly 150,000 clones, roughly 77% being singletons. The sample belongs to a study of blood T cell repertoires in COVID-19. Turning to the study itself: Acute and convalescent COVID-19 samples came from the United States, Italy and Spain. T cells, B-cell-depleted T cells, or PBMCs provided the cDNA or gDNA that served as material.

Trimming at V came to 5 bases and at J to 5 bases, leaving 6 bases not matched to a gene. The CDR3 runs to 14 residues. The germline V gene encodes CDR1 MNHEY and CDR2 SVGEGT. The sequenced material came from peripheral blood. This TCR was sampled from a human donor in a cohort sampled during active COVID-19. The rearrangement uses TRBV6-2 or TRBV6-3 and TRBJ2-1; 7 positions agree with TRBD2. In nucleotides, the CDR3 is TGTGCCAGCAGTCGGGGACTATCCCACAATGAGCAGTTCTTC. Its translation is CASSRGLSHNEQFF.